The next 7 T cell receptor beta chains were all read from a single sample in a study of shared clonotypes between healthy human individuals. TCRdb keeps only in-frame clones here, not all; method: immunoSEQ multiplex PCR. This sample has just over 2,000,000 clones, with 85% to 95% found just once. The sequencing sample was made of naive CD4+ T cells sorted from blood. As to subset: CD45RA+ positively selected. These receptors all stem from a man aged 18 to 29 in good health.

The chain carries TRBV6-6 and TRBJ1-5; D possibly corresponds to TRBD1 (5 bases). The V end was cut by 6 bases, the J end by 6 bases, with 12 bases between. Germline CDR1 MNHNY, CDR2 SVGAGI (reference sequence). The CDR3 totals 13 residues. The CDR3 here is CASSPPQGQPQHF. The CDR3 coding sequence is TGTGCCAGCAGCCCTCCCCAGGGTCAGCCCCAGCATTTT.

The DNA of the CDR3 is TGTGCCAGCAGCTTAGATGGCCTAGTGTTAGAGCAGTACTTC. Amino acids: CASSLDGLVLEQYF. The gene calls are TRBV7-2 and TRBJ2-7; no clear D. Trimming removed 1 base at V and 7 bases at J, with 14 bases between. Germline CDR1 is SGHTA and CDR2 is FQGNSA. The CDR3 consists of 14 residues.

V gene TRBV2 combines with J gene TRBJ2-5; 8 bases align to TRBD1. This CDR3 has 18 residues. Per germline, CDR1 SNHLY and CDR2 FYNNEI. The J segment lost 3 bases and the V segment lost 2 bases, leaving 14 bases of the junction unmatched. The CDR3 DNA reads TGTGCCAGCAGTGAAATGTCAGGGGGCCTAAAGGGTGAAGAGACCCAGTACTTC. It codes for CASSEMSGGLKGEETQYF.

A single count supports this clone. The chain joins TRBV9 to TRBJ2-1; 15 bases map to TRBD2. The CDR3 runs to 20 residues. The germline CDR1 and CDR2 sequences are SGDLS and YYNGEE. V was clipped by 2 bases and J by 9 bases; unmatched bases: 18. This chain's CDR3 is CASSVGTGGLAGGSGSEQFF. The CDR3 nucleotides are TGTGCCAGCAGCGTCGGGACAGGGGGACTAGCGGGAGGATCGGGAAGTGAGCAGTTCTTC.

This rearrangement joins TRBV19 to TRBJ1-2; TRBD1 matches at 7 bases. Germline assignment: CDR1 LNHDA and CDR2 SQIVND (reference sequence). The CDR3 runs to 11 residues. As DNA, the CDR3 is TGTACTTCAGGGGGTTCGTCCGGCTACACCTTC. Protein: CTSGGSSGYTF.

The chain carries TRBV25-1 and TRBJ1-3; D may be TRBD1 (6 bases). The germline CDR1 and CDR2 sequences are MGHDK and SYGVNS. This CDR3 is built from 17 residues. The germline V and J ends were trimmed by 1 base and 1 base, with 14 bases remaining between them. CDR3 protein: CASSEFKQGRSGNTIYF. CDR3 sequence (DNA): TGTGCCAGCAGTGAATTTAAGCAGGGGAGGTCTGGAAACACCATATATTTT.

The V and J genes are TRBV5-1 and TRBJ1-2; TRBD1 aligns across 11 bases. V lost 0 bases and J lost 7; bases outside the gene matches: 11. Germline V gene lookup returns CDR1 SGHRS and CDR2 YFSETQ. CDR3 length equals 17 residues. The CDR3 nucleotides are TGCGCCAGCAGCTTGGTCCCGATAGGGACAGGGGGTGTTGGCTACACCTTC. It translates to CASSLVPIGTGGVGYTF. The full variable domain, its missing parts supplied by reference TRBV5-1 and TRBJ1-2, is KAGVTQTPRYLIKTRGQQVTLSCSPISGHRSVSWYQQTPGQGLQFLFEYFSETQRNKGNFPGRFSGRQFSNSRSEMNVSTLELGDSALYLCASSLVPIGTGGVGYTFGSGTRLTVV.